A selection of T cell receptor beta chains follows, all from one sample in a study of blood T cell repertoires in COVID-19. Clones were sequenced by immunoSEQ multiplex PCR, and TCRdb holds only the in-frame ones, with some missing. The top ten clones hold just over 8% of a sample with about 460,000 clones, approximately 91% of them seen once. Source material: PBMCs or T cells enriched from blood (not recorded which). The receptors stem from a woman aged 55 to 70 who had recovered from COVID-19. Each CDR3 is given with its conserved first and last residue. The D gene is left open where the match is weak. Only part of the rows carry a size: once, few, many, or a class if the clone is expanded.

clone size | J gene | D gene | V gene | CDR3 DNA | CDR3 protein
once | TRBJ1-4 | - | TRBV24-1 | TGTGCCACCAGTGATTTGCTTTGGAGCCTTAATGAAAAACTGTTTTTT | CATSDLLWSLNEKLFF
- | TRBJ1-3 | - | TRBV27 | TGTGCCAGCAGTTTATGGGAGCACACAAAATACTCTGGAAACACCATATATTTT | CASSLWEHTKYSGNTIYF
- | TRBJ2-7 | TRBD1 | TRBV29-1 | TGCAGCGTCGAGGGAGACAGGGGGTACGACGAGCAGTACTTC | CSVEGDRGYDEQYF
- | TRBJ1-1 | TRBD1 | TRBV5-5 | TGTGCCAGCAGCCCCGGACAGGGGGCATTTGGAAAGAACACTGAAGCTTTCTTT | CASSPGQGAFGKNTEAFF
- | TRBJ2-2 | TRBD1 | TRBV3-1/TRBV3-2 | TGTGCCAGCAGCCAAGATGGAGCGGCAGGGGGAATCACCGGGGAGCTGTTTTTT | CASSQDGAAGGITGELFF
once | TRBJ1-3 | - | TRBV6-5 | TGTGCCAGCAGTTACTCGACAGAGGTTTTTGACACCATATATTTT | CASSYSTEVFDTIYF
- | TRBJ2-5 | - | TRBV6-1 | TGTGCCAGCAGTGAAGGTGTCCGGGAGACCCAGTACTTC | CASSEGVRETQYF
- | TRBJ1-3 | - | TRBV27 | TGTGCCAGCAGTCCCCGAGTCCCTGGAAACACCATATATTTT | CASSPRVPGNTIYF
- | TRBJ1-1 | - | TRBV2 | TGTGCCAGCAGTAACTGGGGCAGATCCGGGACTGAAGCTTTCTTT | CASSNWGRSGTEAFF
few | TRBJ1-1 | - | TRBV5-4 | TGTGCCAGCAGCTTGGGACGGGGGGGGTACACTGAAGCTTTCTTT | CASSLGRGGYTEAFF